This entry lists 16 T cell receptor beta chains sequenced from one sample in a study of blood T cells in healthy people across ages. A J-beta primer mix and a sample-barcoded 5' primer were used in a second PCR of about 7 to 12 cycles. TCRdb reanalysed the 5' RACE reads using MiXCR and keeps one entry per CDR3 protein. Among under 1 million distinct CDR3 sequences listed, around 43% were seen once. Sequencing was carried out using blood. The receptors shown here come from a man between 60 and 75 years old in good health.

The chain couples TRBV6-2 or TRBV6-3 to TRBJ2-5, with D maybe TRBD2 (6 bases). CDR3 size: 15 residues. Trimming removed 6 bases at V and 5 bases at J, with 19 bases between. Germline V gives CDR1 MNHEY, CDR2 SVGEGT. The CDR3 bases are TGTGCCAGCAGGCCCGTCGCGGGGTTGGGGGAGACCCAGTACTTC. Its translation is CASRPVAGLGETQYF.

The chain couples TRBV4-3 to TRBJ2-7, with TRBD2 as a possible D gene (6 bases). CDR3 size: 14 residues. From germline, CDR1 is LGHNA and CDR2 YSLEER. V was clipped by 4 bases and J by 3 bases, with 13 bases between them. DNA for the CDR3: TGCGCCAGCAGCCTATACCGGGGGATCTACGAGCAGTACTTC. Translation gives CASSLYRGIYEQYF.

The chain joins TRBV12-3 or TRBV12-4 to TRBJ2-3; a possible D gene is TRBD2 (6 bases). The CDR3 runs 15 residues. With 10 bases removed from V and 2 bases from J, the gap between germline ends came to 19 bases. The CDR3 DNA reads as TGTGCCACCTGCTCCGGGGGACTGATCACAGATACGCAGTATTTT. Amino acid sequence: CATCSGGLITDTQYF.

V is TRBV6-2 or TRBV6-3 and J is TRBJ2-3; D gene uncertain. V gave up 6 bases and J gave up 4 bases, with 17 bases separating them. Germline V gives CDR1 MNHEY, CDR2 SVGEGT. The CDR3 is made up of 15 amino acids. The CDR3 loop reads CASRPKLRPSDTQYF. The CDR3 coding sequence is TGTGCCAGCAGACCGAAATTACGACCGTCAGATACGCAGTATTTT.

Regarding this clonotype: Germline is not matched at one junction end, which may reflect a read error. V and J are TRBV29-1 and TRBJ2-3; no clear D. The CDR3 covers 14 residues. Germline CDR1 reads SQVTM; CDR2 reads ANQGSEA. CDR3 sequence: CSETRSSGTDAQYF. In DNA form, the CDR3 reads TGCAGCGAAACCAGGAGTTCGGGCACAGATGCGCAGTATTTT.

This clonotype was counted between two and nine times. V and J are TRBV20-1 and TRBJ2-7, with D possibly TRBD1 on 6 matching bases. The CDR3 runs to 16 residues. V lost 2 bases to trimming and J lost 1 base, with 18 bases between them. CDR1 and CDR2 (germline): DFQATT, SNEGSKA (reference sequence). CDR3 nucleotides: TGCAGTGCTAGATCCACCGGGACAAGAATGTCCTACGAGCAGTACTTC. Its translation is CSARSTGTRMSYEQYF.

The gene calls are TRBV7-3 and TRBJ1-1; D is possibly TRBD1 (5 bases). V was pared by 3 bases and J by 5 bases, with 10 bases between. Germline V CDR1 and CDR2: SGHTA, FQGTGA. The CDR3 consists of 13 residues. CDR3 in amino acids: CASSFHEGTEAFF. The CDR3 nucleotides read TGTGCCAGCAGCTTTCATGAGGGGACTGAAGCTTTCTTT.

In its sample, this clonotype was seen many times. The rearrangement uses TRBV7-2 and TRBJ2-3, with D perhaps being TRBD1 or TRBD2 (5 bases each). Per the germline V gene, CDR1 is SGHTA and CDR2 is FQGNSA. V was cut by 5 bases and J by 1 base, with 7 bases left in between. The CDR3 sequence is 13 residues long. This chain's CDR3 is CASSRGGTDTQYF. The CDR3 DNA reads as TGTGCCAGCAGCAGAGGGGGCACAGATACGCAGTATTTT.

This chain joins TRBV6-2 or TRBV6-3 and TRBJ2-7, with no clear D. CDR3 size: 13 residues. The V gene lost 3 bases and the J gene lost 2 bases, with 8 bases spanning the gap. Per germline, CDR1 MNHEY and CDR2 SVGEGT. CDR3 DNA sequence: TGTGCCAGCAGTTATGGGATCGCCTACGAGCAGTACTTC. Its protein product is CASSYGIAYEQYF.

This clonotype was counted between two and nine times. This rearrangement joins TRBV28 to TRBJ2-7; 9 nucleotides match TRBD2. This CDR3 is built from 15 residues. V gave up 7 bases and J gave up 0 bases; unmatched junction bases: 7. The germline V gene encodes CDR1 MDHEN and CDR2 SYDVKM. The CDR3 DNA is TGTGCCAGCACCCCAGCGGGGGGAAGCTCCTACGAGCAGTACTTC. Encoded protein: CASTPAGGSSYEQYF.

This clonotype was picked up a small number of times. The chain combines TRBV20-1 with TRBJ1-6; possibly TRBD1 for D (5 bases). The CDR3 has 15 amino acids. V was clipped by 3 bases and J by 2 bases, with 11 bases between them. CDR1 and CDR2 (germline): DFQATT, SNEGSKA (reference sequence). The CDR3, as DNA: TGCAGTGCTAGGGGGGGTGGGGCCTATAATTCACCCCTCCACTTT. Translating it yields CSARGGGAYNSPLHF.

This sequence joins TRBV12-3 or TRBV12-4 and TRBJ1-5, with TRBD1 identical over 7 bases. The trim removed 3 bases at V and 0 bases at J, leaving 11 bases unmatched. The CDR3 sequence is 18 residues long. The CDR3 spells CASSLRTGDRDSNQPQHF. The CDR3 DNA sequence: TGTGCCAGCAGTTTGAGAACAGGGGATAGGGATAGCAATCAGCCCCAGCATTTT.

This clonotype turned up a few times. This chain links TRBV6-6 with TRBJ1-2; TRBD1 is a possible D gene (6 bases). The CDR3 runs 13 residues. The ends were cut back, 10 bases at V and 3 bases at J, with 15 bases in the middle. CDR1 is MNHNY, CDR2 SVGAGI, per germline (reference sequence). In nucleotides, the CDR3 is TGTGCCACCGCGGTGGGGGCGGACTATGGCTACACCTTC. Protein product: CATAVGADYGYTF.

This clonotype has more than one count but fewer than ten. This chain connects TRBV6-6 to TRBJ1-5, with TRBD1 identical over 7 bases. Trimming at V came to 7 bases and at J to 0 bases, leaving 6 bases not matched to a gene. CDR1 MNHNY and CDR2 SVGAGI come from the germline V gene (reference sequence). CDR3 length: 15 residues. The DNA for the CDR3 is TGTGCCAGCAACCCCGGGACAGCTAGCAATCAGCCCCAGCATTTT. It specifies CASNPGTASNQPQHF.

Many counts were recorded for this clonotype. This chain uses TRBV29-1 with TRBJ2-1; 9 nucleotides match TRBD1. This CDR3 has 14 amino acids. Losses at the gene ends were 7 bases for V and 2 bases for J; bases not matched to a gene: 6. CDR1 SQVTM and CDR2 ANQGSEA come from the germline V gene. The CDR3 reads CSAMGQGTYNEQFF. The CDR3 DNA follows: TGCAGCGCGATGGGACAGGGAACCTACAATGAGCAGTTCTTC.

V and J are TRBV20-1 and TRBJ2-5, with 12 positions matching TRBD2. The J call could be wrong; TRBJ2-7 is a better fit for the DNA end. This CDR3 is 13 amino acids long. In germline, CDR1 is DFQATT, CDR2 SNEGSKA (reference sequence). CDR3 sequence (DNA): TGCAGTGAGGGAGAACTAGCGGGGGGCGAGCAGTACTTC. Its translation is CSEGELAGGEQYF.